Presented here are 28 T cell receptor beta chains from one specimen sequenced in a study of cytomegalovirus exposure and HLA in healthy donors. The PCR had 60 Vbeta and 13 Jbeta primers. Measured with immunoSEQ multiplex PCR; TCRdb has only the in-frame clones, and not every one. Reported are 100,000 to 150,000 clones; the ten largest clones contain approximately 2%. Sequences were obtained from PBMCs. Receptor source: a man aged 35 to 55 in good health and CMV-seronegative.

The chain combines TRBV5-1 with TRBJ2-1; 8 nucleotides line up with TRBD2. This CDR3 contains 16 residues. V was clipped by 0 bases and J by 3 bases; unmatched bases: 5. CDR1 SGHRS and CDR2 YFSETQ come from the germline V gene. The CDR3 loop reads CASSLGSSGNYNEQFF. CDR3 nucleotide sequence: TGCGCCAGCAGCTTGGGGAGTAGCGGGAACTACAATGAGCAGTTCTTC.

V is TRBV9 and J is TRBJ2-5; 14 nucleotides align to TRBD2. The CDR3 sequence is 16 residues long. V trimming: 0 bases; J trimming: 4 bases; junction bases outside the gene matches: 2. Germline CDR1 SGDLS, CDR2 YYNGEE. The CDR3 DNA reads TGTGCCAGCAGCGTAGTGGGGACTAGCGGGAGAGAGACCCAGTACTTC. This sequence encodes CASSVVGTSGRETQYF.

The rearrangement links TRBV6-5 to TRBJ2-1; 8 nucleotides line up with TRBD2. Germline V lookup: CDR1 MNHEY, CDR2 SVGAGI. The CDR3 loop spans 14 amino acids. V shed 5 bases and J 8 bases; nucleotides not matched to a gene: 8. The CDR3 loop is CASSGPGLGYEQFF. The CDR3 DNA sequence: TGTGCCAGCAGTGGACCGGGACTAGGGTATGAGCAGTTCTTC.

This sequence joins TRBV9 and TRBJ2-3; a weak D match, TRBD2 (6 bases). The V and J ends lost 4 bases and 5 bases respectively, with 17 bases between them. Germline-derived CDR1 and CDR2 are SGDLS and YYNGEE. The CDR3 has 15 residues. CDR3 in DNA: TGTGCCAGCAGCCCTAGGGGACTCCCGGGAGATACGCAGTATTTT. It translates to CASSPRGLPGDTQYF.

The chain recombines TRBV6-5 with TRBJ2-7; possible D gene TRBD1, 5 bases. The germline V gene has CDR1 MNHEY and CDR2 SVGAGI. V was trimmed by 2 bases and J by 6 bases, leaving 11 bases between them. This CDR3 contains 13 residues. CDR3 sequence reads: CASSYLDSVEQYF. The CDR3 coding sequence is TGTGCCAGCAGTTACCTAGACAGTGTCGAGCAGTACTTC.

The rearrangement links TRBV5-1 to TRBJ2-5; 10 nucleotides align to TRBD2. The J call may not be correct, given that the DNA end is closer to TRBJ2-7. This CDR3 region has 15 residues. The germline V gene has CDR1 SGHRS and CDR2 YFSETQ. The CDR3, as DNA: TGCGCCAGCAGCTTGGCTCTAGCGGGAGTTTACGAGCAGTACTTC. Amino acid sequence: CASSLALAGVYEQYF.

The chain recombines TRBV5-5 with TRBJ2-3; D perhaps matches TRBD2 (5 bases). The germline V and J ends were trimmed by 0 bases and 3 bases, with 8 bases remaining between them. Germline assignment: CDR1 SGHKS and CDR2 YYEKEE (reference sequence). CDR3 length: 14 amino acids. The CDR3 protein is CASSLARVTDTQYF. CDR3 nucleotides: TGTGCCAGCAGCTTGGCGCGGGTTACAGATACGCAGTATTTT.

The V call is TRBV4-1, the J call TRBJ1-4; 11 nucleotides line up with TRBD1. The V gene end was trimmed by 4 bases and the J gene end by 3 bases; junction bases not matched to a gene: 7. The CDR3 spans 17 residues. The germline V gene has CDR1 MGHRA and CDR2 YSYEKL. The CDR3 region is CASSPSGQGAPNEKLFF. CDR3 bases: TGCGCCAGCAGCCCAAGCGGACAGGGGGCGCCTAATGAAAAACTGTTTTTT.

This chain uses TRBV5-1 with TRBJ1-1; 10 bases match TRBD1. Trimming cost V 0 bases and J 11 bases; bases outside gene matches: 16. Germline lookup yields CDR1 SGHRS and CDR2 YFSETQ. The CDR3 extends over 17 amino acids. The CDR3 coding sequence is TGCGCCAGCAGCTTGGCTGGAAGACAGGGGGCTTGGTTTGACGCTTTCTTT. As protein: CASSLAGRQGAWFDAFF.

This clone is deemed medium-sized (0.01 to 0.1%) by its frequency. The V and J genes are TRBV2 and TRBJ2-3, with 10 bases lining up with TRBD2. Germline values: CDR1 SNHLY, CDR2 FYNNEI. V lost 4 bases, J lost 4 bases, and 2 bases stayed unmatched. CDR3 length: 14 amino acids. CDR3 protein: CASSASGRADTQYF. The CDR3 DNA sequence: TGTGCCAGCAGTGCTAGCGGGAGAGCAGATACGCAGTATTTT.

The J gene is TRBJ2-7, the V gene TRBV2; 8 bases align to TRBD1. This CDR3 region has 14 residues. Germline assignment: CDR1 SNHLY and CDR2 FYNNEI. V trimming: 4 bases; J trimming: 5 bases; junction bases outside the gene matches: 7. The CDR3, as DNA: TGTGCCAGCAGTGCTGGGACAGGAGGGCACGAGCAGTACTTC. Translated, it gives CASSAGTGGHEQYF.

This chain joins TRBV7-8 and TRBJ2-7; TRBD1 agrees at 9 bases. Unmatched junction bases numbered 4, after V lost 3 bases and J lost 4 bases. Germline V CDR1 and CDR2: SGHVS, FQNEAQ. This CDR3 spans 14 amino acids. The CDR3 DNA reads as TGTGCCAGCAGCTTTCTGGACAGGGGATACGAGCAGTACTTC. This codes for CASSFLDRGYEQYF.

The rearrangement links TRBV11-3 to TRBJ2-1, with 10 bases fitting TRBD2. Per the germline V gene, CDR1 is SGHNT and CDR2 is YENEEA. V was clipped by 5 bases and J by 1 base; unmatched bases: 11. The CDR3 covers 18 residues. The CDR3 here is CASSVTSGTGGSYNEQFF. CDR3 coding DNA: TGTGCCAGCAGCGTAACTAGCGGGACCGGGGGGTCCTACAATGAGCAGTTCTTC.

The chain is built from TRBV6-4 and TRBJ2-7; TRBD2 matches 7 bases. CDR1 is MRHNA, CDR2 SNTAGT, per germline. The CDR3 sequence is 17 residues long. V lost 6 bases, J lost 2 bases, and 16 bases stayed unmatched. DNA of the CDR3: TGTGCCAGCAGGCACCCGCCCCGGACTAGAGCCCCCTACGAGCAGTACTTC. Amino acids: CASRHPPRTRAPYEQYF.

This chain joins TRBV11-3 and TRBJ2-7; 8 positions match TRBD1. J gave up 5 bases and V 0 bases, and 6 bases lay outside the gene matches. Germline V gene lookup returns CDR1 SGHNT and CDR2 YENEEA. The CDR3 is 15 residues long. CDR3 sequence: CASSLEGRGLNEQYF. The CDR3 bases are TGTGCCAGCAGCTTAGAGGGCAGGGGGCTTAACGAGCAGTACTTC. Supplemented by reference TRBV11-3 and TRBJ2-7, the full variable domain reads EAGVVQSPRYKIIEKKQPVAFWCNPISGHNTLYWYLQNLGQGPELLIRYENEEAVDDSQLPKDRFSAERLKGVDSTLKIQPAELGDSAVYLCASSLEGRGLNEQYFGPGTRLTVT.

The chain links TRBV5-4 to TRBJ2-5; no definite D call. V dropped 2 bases and J dropped 3 bases, with 8 bases sitting between them. The CDR3 sequence is 13 residues long. The V gene's germline CDR1 is SGHNT and CDR2 YYREEE (reference sequence). The CDR3 loop reads CASSFPSKETQYF. Here the CDR3 DNA reads TGTGCCAGCAGCTTTCCTAGTAAAGAGACCCAGTACTTC. Full variable domain (rest looked up from reference TRBV5-4 and TRBJ2-5): ETGVTQSPTHLIKTRGQQVTLRCSSQSGHNTVSWYQQALGQGPQFIFQYYREEENGRGNFPPRFSGLQFPNYSSELNVNALELDDSALYLCASSFPSKETQYFGPGTRLLVL.

The V and J genes are TRBV5-4 and TRBJ1-2, with 8 nucleotides matching TRBD1. CDR3 length equals 15 residues. Unmatched junction bases numbered 9, after V lost 4 bases and J lost 4 bases. The germline V gene encodes CDR1 SGHNT and CDR2 YYREEE (reference sequence). CDR3 protein: CASSPRQGSTYGYTF. The CDR3, as DNA: TGTGCCAGCAGCCCCCGACAGGGGTCGACCTATGGCTACACCTTC.

The gene calls are TRBV6-1 and TRBJ1-2; TRBD1 is a possible D gene (5 bases). The ends were cut back, 2 bases at V and 2 bases at J, with 9 bases in the middle. The CDR3 length is 14 residues. Germline V gives CDR1 MNHNS, CDR2 SASEGT. CDR3 in amino acids: CASSEIQGNYGYTF. In DNA, the CDR3 is TGTGCCAGCAGTGAAATTCAGGGAAACTATGGCTACACCTTC.

The rearrangement links TRBV7-2 to TRBJ1-4; D remains unclear. Germline CDR1 and CDR2: SGHTA and FQGNSA. This CDR3 is built from 16 residues. Trimming took 5 bases from V and 7 from J, leaving 20 bases between them. The CDR3 protein is CASSIRPAQAGEKLFF. In nucleotides, the CDR3 is TGTGCCAGCAGCATTAGACCGGCGCAAGCGGGTGAAAAACTGTTTTTT.

The chain combines TRBV10-3 with TRBJ1-1; 11 nucleotides line up with TRBD1. Unmatched junction bases numbered 6, after V lost 6 bases and J lost 6 bases. The germline V gene has CDR1 ENHRY and CDR2 SYGVKD. The CDR3 totals 14 residues. The CDR3 DNA follows: TGTGCCATCAGGGGGGACAGGGGGAATTCTGAAGCTTTCTTT. As protein: CAIRGDRGNSEAFF.

The J gene is TRBJ2-7, the V gene TRBV6-5, with D tentatively TRBD2 (6 bases). Trimming stripped 5 bases from V and 4 bases from J, with 12 bases between. Germline V gene sequence: CDR1 MNHEY, CDR2 SVGAGI. The CDR3 runs 13 residues. In DNA form, the CDR3 reads TGTGCCAGCAGTGCGGGACGGACGTACGAGCAGTACTTC. It translates to CASSAGRTYEQYF.

This rearrangement joins TRBV19 to TRBJ2-1; D unclear. CDR3 length: 15 amino acids. Trimming pared 1 base from V and 6 bases from J, leaving 13 bases between. Germline V gene sequence: CDR1 LNHDA, CDR2 SQIVND (reference sequence). CDR3 loop: CASSIGPSPTNEQFF. CDR3 nucleotides: TGTGCCAGTAGTATAGGCCCGAGCCCTACCAATGAGCAGTTCTTC.

This chain uses TRBV7-2 with TRBJ2-7; TRBD2 agrees at 11 bases. V was pared by 5 bases and J by 3 bases, with 6 bases of the junction left unmatched. CDR1 and CDR2 (germline): SGHTA, FQGNSA. CDR3 length: 15 residues. The CDR3 is CASSSRLAGFYEQYF. The DNA for the CDR3 is TGTGCCAGCAGCAGCCGACTAGCGGGATTCTACGAGCAGTACTTC.

The chain combines TRBV4-1 with TRBJ1-5; D possibly corresponds to TRBD1 (6 bases). Germline CDR1 reads MGHRA; CDR2 reads YSYEKL. Trimming cost V 1 base and J 5 bases, with 12 bases left between them. The CDR3 totals 15 residues. CDR3 protein: CASSQVGTRDQPQHF. The CDR3 bases are TGCGCCAGCAGCCAAGTAGGGACACGAGATCAGCCCCAGCATTTT.

CDR3 amino acids: CSVKQIMNTEAFF. The CDR3 region has the DNA TGCAGCGTTAAACAGATCATGAACACTGAAGCTTTCTTT. The V gene is TRBV29-1, the J gene TRBJ1-1; D unclear. Deletions cut 5 bases from V and 0 bases from J, with 10 bases between. The CDR3 has 13 amino acids. CDR1 and CDR2 (germline): SQVTM, ANQGSEA.

A note on this clone: One end of the junction fails to match germline, which may point to a read error. This rearrangement joins TRBV9 to TRBJ2-4; D ambiguous. There are 11 residues in the CDR3. Germline values: CDR1 SGDLS, CDR2 YYNGEE. CDR3: CASSARNIQYF. CDR3 coding DNA: TGTGCCAGCAGCGCCAGAAACATTCAGTACTTC.

In nucleotides, the CDR3 is TGTGCCAGCAGCCCCCGACAGGCTGGAAACACCATATATTTT. Translation gives CASSPRQAGNTIYF. This chain joins TRBV6-6 and TRBJ1-3; TRBD1 is a possible D gene (6 bases). CDR1 and CDR2 from the germline V gene are MNHNY and SVGAGI (reference sequence). The CDR3 consists of 14 residues. V lost 6 bases to trimming and J lost 2 bases, with 11 bases between them.

CDR3 bases: TGTGCCAGCAGGACCCACCGGGACAGGGGGCAGGAGACCCAGTACTTC. Translation gives CASRTHRDRGQETQYF. The chain has TRBV11-3 and TRBJ2-5; 12 bases are shared with TRBD1. With V trimmed by 6 bases and J by 5 bases, 10 bases remained unmatched. The CDR3 is made up of 16 amino acids. Looked up from germline, CDR1 is SGHNT and CDR2 is YENEEA.